This record covers a single TCR beta chain. No antigen is known for it. TCRdb redid the calling of the reads with MiXCR, one entry per CDR3 protein. The sample records some 500,000 distinct CDR3 sequences, about 33% being singletons. This CDR3 has 17 residues. Looked up from germline, CDR1 is MNHEY and CDR2 is SVGEGT. Trimming cost V 2 bases and J 0 bases, with 13 bases left between them. The sample originates from a study of T cell repertoires in cytomegalovirus infection. Notes on the study in general: The cumulative frequency of public TCR beta families distinguished individuals who carried CMV together with the relevant HLA.

This receptor was obtained from a human donor in good health (CMV status not recorded). Some clones in this sample may be carry-over from other donors' samples. The chain couples TRBV6-2 or TRBV6-3 to TRBJ2-2, with D hard to call. The source material was cultured PBMCs, sampled from culture after CMV antigen stimulation. CDR3 nucleotide sequence: TGTGCCAGCAGTTACGATCGCAAGCGATCGAACACCGGGGAGCTGTTTTTT. This codes for CASSYDRKRSNTGELFF.